The 17 T cell receptor beta chains presented below share a single source sample, sequenced in a study of cytomegalovirus exposure and HLA in healthy donors. Amplification used 60 Vbeta primers and 13 Jbeta primers. TCRdb keeps only in-frame clones here, not all; method: immunoSEQ multiplex PCR. This table has roughly 98,000 clones, 80% to 90% appearing once. Sequencing was done on a sample of PBMCs. These receptors all come from a middle-aged man in good health and CMV-seronegative.

The rearrangement joins TRBV27 to TRBJ1-6; 8 nucleotides match TRBD1. The J segment lost 5 bases and the V segment lost 3 bases, leaving 3 bases of the junction unmatched. The length of the CDR3 is 15 residues. Germline CDR1 is MNHEY and CDR2 is SMNVEV (reference sequence). CDR3 loop: CASSFWTGNNSPLHF. CDR3 DNA: TGTGCCAGCAGTTTTTGGACAGGGAATAATTCACCCCTCCACTTT.

V is TRBV15 and J is TRBJ2-6; D might be TRBD1 (6 bases). V dropped 4 bases and J dropped 4 bases, with 11 bases sitting between them. Germline lookup yields CDR1 LNHNV and CDR2 YYDKDF (reference sequence). The CDR3 sequence is 15 residues long. CDR3 DNA sequence: TGTGCCACCAGCACAAACAGGGCCGGGGCCAACGTCCTGACTTTC. Protein product: CATSTNRAGANVLTF.

The V gene is TRBV10-3, the J gene TRBJ1-3, with D perhaps matching TRBD1 (6 bases). V was pared by 3 bases and J by 4 bases, with 13 bases between. This CDR3 contains 15 residues. The germline V gene encodes CDR1 ENHRY and CDR2 SYGVKD. CDR3: CAISDTGFAGNTIYF. The CDR3 coding sequence is TGTGCCATCAGTGATACAGGGTTTGCGGGAAACACCATATATTTT.

The chain uses TRBV2 and TRBJ2-5, with 9 bases aligning to TRBD1. The V gene's germline CDR1 is SNHLY and CDR2 FYNNEI. The CDR3 is made up of 16 amino acids. J lost 3 bases, V lost 6 bases, and 11 bases had no gene match. The CDR3 DNA sequence: TGTGCCAGCAGAGAAAACCCGGGACAGGGAAAAGAGACCCAGTACTTC. It translates to CASRENPGQGKETQYF.

The J gene is TRBJ2-5, the V gene TRBV19, with D tentatively TRBD1 (6 bases). V was trimmed by 1 base and J by 5 bases, leaving 14 bases between them. Germline V lookup: CDR1 LNHDA, CDR2 SQIVND (reference sequence). The CDR3 contains 15 residues. CDR3 in DNA: TGTGCCAGTAGTATAGGGTCAGGGCAGGGGGAGACCCAGTACTTC. Protein: CASSIGSGQGETQYF.

This clone appeared a few times. The rearrangement uses TRBV29-1 and TRBJ2-7; 8 bases align to TRBD2. The V gene end was trimmed by 5 bases and the J gene end by 4 bases; junction bases not matched to a gene: 1. The CDR3 extends over 11 amino acids. The germline V gene has CDR1 SQVTM and CDR2 ANQGSEA. The CDR3 sequence is CSVREGYEQYF. Written as DNA, the CDR3 is TGCAGCGTTCGGGAGGGGTACGAGCAGTACTTC.

This clone was recorded only once. Other DNA sequences in the same sample also yield this CDR3. The rearrangement uses TRBV6-5 and TRBJ1-1; a weak D match, TRBD1 (5 bases). Looked up from germline, CDR1 is MNHEY and CDR2 is SVGAGI. The CDR3 covers 14 residues. Deletions cut 2 bases from V and 0 bases from J, with 7 bases between. CDR3 protein: CASSYDSLNTEAFF. For the CDR3, the DNA is TGTGCCAGCAGTTACGACAGCTTGAACACTGAAGCTTTCTTT.

The chain couples TRBV7-8 to TRBJ1-6; possible D gene TRBD1, 5 bases. This CDR3 spans 14 amino acids. Trimming took off 3 bases at V and 10 bases at J, with 13 bases between the two ends. CDR1 and CDR2 from the germline V gene are SGHVS and FQNEAQ. Here the CDR3 reads CASSLGQEGSPLHF. In DNA, the CDR3 is TGTGCCAGCAGCTTGGGGCAGGAGGGATCACCCCTCCACTTT.

The chain employs TRBV27 and TRBJ1-1; D not certain. This CDR3 has 15 residues. Germline CDR1 reads MNHEY; CDR2 reads SMNVEV (reference sequence). Trimming cost V 3 bases and J 1 base, with 12 bases left between them. The CDR3 is CASSFLDKRNTEAFF. The CDR3 coding sequence is TGTGCCAGCAGTTTCCTTGACAAAAGGAACACTGAAGCTTTCTTT.

J is TRBJ2-4 and V is TRBV5-1; 7 bases agree with TRBD1. CDR3 length: 16 residues. The V and J ends lost 0 bases and 2 bases, in that order; junction bases with no gene match: 5. CDR1 is SGHRS and CDR2 is YFSETQ in the germline V gene. CDR3 in DNA: TGCGCCAGCAGCTTGGTTGACAGGGATTCCAAAAACATTCAGTACTTC. Translated: CASSLVDRDSKNIQYF.

This clone was detected only once. The chain employs TRBV5-1 and TRBJ2-1; 8 bases align to TRBD1. This CDR3 spans 16 amino acids. With 1 base clipped from V and 5 bases from J, the junction kept 8 bases outside the gene matches. CDR1 and CDR2 from the germline V gene are SGHRS and YFSETQ. In DNA, the CDR3 is TGCGCCAGCAGCTTGCTGGGACAGGCCAAAAACAATGAGCAGTTCTTC. Amino acids: CASSLLGQAKNNEQFF.

The gene calls are TRBV28 and TRBJ2-1; D is unresolved. The CDR3 is made up of 11 amino acids. V was cut by 4 bases and J by 12 bases, with 10 bases left in between. The germline V gene encodes CDR1 MDHEN and CDR2 SYDVKM. This CDR3 is CASSSTRGQFF. The CDR3, as DNA: TGTGCCAGCAGTTCAACCCGAGGGCAGTTCTTC.

This chain connects TRBV7-6 to TRBJ2-1; 10 bases are shared with TRBD2. Looked up from germline, CDR1 is SGHVS and CDR2 is FNYEAQ. V lost 5 bases and J lost 5; bases outside the gene matches: 6. CDR3 length equals 15 residues. The CDR3 protein is CASSASGGANNEQFF. The CDR3 DNA sequence: TGTGCCAGCAGCGCGAGCGGGGGGGCTAACAATGAGCAGTTCTTC.

This sequence joins TRBV6-4 and TRBJ2-7; no clear D gene. The CDR3 extends over 13 amino acids. V was clipped by 3 bases and J by 6 bases, with 12 bases between them. Germline assignment: CDR1 MRHNA and CDR2 SNTAGT. CDR3 coding DNA: TGTGCCAGCAGTGAAAGATACCCCGGCGAGCAGTACTTC. This sequence encodes CASSERYPGEQYF.

This chain connects TRBV7-9 to TRBJ1-2; D is unclear. From germline, CDR1 is SEHNR and CDR2 FQNEAQ (reference sequence). V was trimmed by 0 bases and J by 3 bases, leaving 11 bases between them. CDR3 size: 15 residues. The CDR3 region is CASSLANQRDYGYTF. DNA of the CDR3: TGTGCCAGCAGCTTAGCGAACCAACGGGACTATGGCTACACCTTC. The full variable domain, its missing parts supplied by reference TRBV7-9 and TRBJ1-2, is DTGVSQNPRHKITKRGQNVTFRCDPISEHNRLYWYRQTLGQGPEFLTYFQNEAQLEKSRLLSDRFSAERPKGSFSTLEIQRTEQGDSAMYLCASSLANQRDYGYTFGSGTRLTVV.

The chain carries TRBV2 and TRBJ2-7, with 8 bases fitting TRBD1. CDR1 is SNHLY, CDR2 FYNNEI, per germline. The junction had 6 bases not matched to a gene; V was cut back by 4 bases and J by 4 bases. CDR3 length: 14 residues. The CDR3 sequence is CASSVQGGDYEQYF. The DNA for the CDR3 is TGTGCCAGCAGTGTACAGGGGGGTGATTACGAGCAGTACTTC.

This rearrangement joins TRBV28 to TRBJ2-6; D may be TRBD1 (6 bases). V lost 5 bases and J 2 bases, leaving 10 bases between the germline ends. The CDR3 consists of 15 residues. Germline V gene sequence: CDR1 MDHEN, CDR2 SYDVKM. The CDR3 protein is CASSTTGTGANVLTF. For the CDR3, the DNA is TGTGCCAGCAGTACCACAGGGACTGGGGCCAACGTCCTGACTTTC.